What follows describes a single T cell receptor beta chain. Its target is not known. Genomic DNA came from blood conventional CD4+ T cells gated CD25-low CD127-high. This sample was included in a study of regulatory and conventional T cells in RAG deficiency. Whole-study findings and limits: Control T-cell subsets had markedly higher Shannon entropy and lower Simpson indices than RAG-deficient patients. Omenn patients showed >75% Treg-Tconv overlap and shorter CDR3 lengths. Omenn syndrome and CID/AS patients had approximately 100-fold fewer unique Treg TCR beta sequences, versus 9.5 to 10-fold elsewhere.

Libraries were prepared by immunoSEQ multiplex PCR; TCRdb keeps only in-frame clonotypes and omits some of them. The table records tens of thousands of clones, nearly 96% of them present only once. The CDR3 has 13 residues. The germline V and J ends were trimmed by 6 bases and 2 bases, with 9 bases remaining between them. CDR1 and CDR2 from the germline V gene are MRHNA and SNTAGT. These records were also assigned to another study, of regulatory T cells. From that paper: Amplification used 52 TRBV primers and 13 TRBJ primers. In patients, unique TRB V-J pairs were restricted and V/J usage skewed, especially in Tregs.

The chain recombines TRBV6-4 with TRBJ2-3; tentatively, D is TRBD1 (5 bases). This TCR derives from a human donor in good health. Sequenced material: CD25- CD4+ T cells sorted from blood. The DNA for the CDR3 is TGTGCCAGCAGCCCCAGGGACACAGATACGCAGTATTTT. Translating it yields CASSPRDTDTQYF.